A selection of T cell receptor beta chains follows, all from one sample in a study of T cell repertoires in cytomegalovirus infection. TCRdb re-derived calls from the reads in MiXCR, one entry per CDR3 protein. The sample holds about 180,000 distinct CDR3 sequences, roughly 14% seen once. Sequencing was done on a sample of PBMCs. Receptors originate from a human donor in good health (CMV status not recorded). Some clones in this sample may be carry-over from other donors' samples. CDR3s include the opening cysteine and the closing phenylalanine or tryptophan. Fields, in order: J gene, V gene, D gene, clone size, CDR3 DNA, CDR3 protein. D genes are given only for firm matches. Size values are once, few and many counts, or a class for expanded clones, and some rows have none.

>TRBJ2-7|TRBV7-2|-|many
TGTGCCAGCAGCTTAGAAATCTACGAGCAGTACTTC
CASSLEIYEQYF
>TRBJ2-3|TRBV12-3/TRBV12-4|-|-
TGTGCCAGCAGTTTAATGTTCCGCACAGGGACTTCCACAGATACGCAGTATTTT
CASSLMFRTGTSTDTQYF
>TRBJ1-3|TRBV29-1|TRBD1|-
TGCAGCGTTGAAGAGACAGGGGGCCGTGGAAACACCATATATTTT
CSVEETGGRGNTIYF
>TRBJ2-7|TRBV28|-|few
TGTGCCAGCGTTAGGGGGGACCACTCCTACGAGCAGTACTTC
CASVRGDHSYEQYF
>TRBJ2-2|TRBV7-8|TRBD2|many
TGTGCCAGCAGCTTATCCGGGGGGGAGGGCGGGGAGCTGTTTTTT
CASSLSGGEGGELFF
>TRBJ1-2|TRBV7-9|TRBD1|many
TGTGCCAGCAGACGCCTAGGAGAGGGGGCTTCCCACTATGGCTACACCTTC
CASRRLGEGASHYGYTF
>TRBJ2-3|TRBV7-8|TRBD1|many
TGTGCCAGCAGCCGGGACAGGGGCACAGATACGCAGTATTTT
CASSRDRGTDTQYF
>TRBJ1-1|TRBV29-1|-|few
TGCAGCGTTGGGGACGTTACGAACACTGAAGCTTTCTTT
CSVGDVTNTEAFF
>TRBJ2-7|TRBV29-1|TRBD1|few
TGCAGCGTAATCCGGGACAGCCTCTACGAGCAGTACTTC
CSVIRDSLYEQYF
>TRBJ2-7|TRBV4-2|-|few
TGTGCCAGCAGCCAAGAAGGTTACAGCAATTACGAGCAGTACTTC
CASSQEGYSNYEQYF
>TRBJ1-1|TRBV28|-|-
TGTGCCAGCAGTTTTGCGAACACTGAAGCTTTCTTT
CASSFANTEAFF
>TRBJ2-5|TRBV4-1|-|few
TGCGCCAGCAGCCAAGATCTGGCTCTTCAAGAGACCCAGTACTTC
CASSQDLALQETQYF
>TRBJ2-5|TRBV7-2|-|many
TGTGCCAGCAGCTTTACCGCTGCCCAGTACTTC
CASSFTAAQYF
>TRBJ2-1|TRBV11-2|TRBD2|few
TGTGCCAGCAGCCCTTCTACTAGCGGGGGCACGAATGAGCAGTTCTTC
CASSPSTSGGTNEQFF
>TRBJ1-1|TRBV29-1|-|few
TGCAGCGTTGCCGGGGGGCGAGGGAACACTGAAGCTTTCTTT
CSVAGGRGNTEAFF
>TRBJ2-2|TRBV5-1|-|-
TGCGCCAGCAGCTTTCGCCCGAACACCGGGGAGCTGTTTTTT
CASSFRPNTGELFF
>TRBJ1-2|TRBV2|-|-
TGTGCCAGCAGGACAGTTGGCTACACCTTC
CASRTVGYTF
>TRBJ1-5|TRBV7-2|-|many
TGTGCCAGCAGCACCGACACGAATCAGCCCCAGCATTTT
CASSTDTNQPQHF
>TRBJ1-2|TRBV5-1|-|few
TGCGCTACAGCCAGTAAGGGCGGAAACTATGGCTACACCTTC
CATASKGGNYGYTF
>TRBJ2-4|TRBV29-1|TRBD2|-
TGCAGCGTTGAAGAGGTCGGGGGGAAAAACATTCAGTACTTC
CSVEEVGGKNIQYF
>TRBJ2-7|TRBV19|-|many
TGTGCCACGAGATACCGACCAGCAGGCTACGAGCAGTACTTC
CATRYRPAGYEQYF
>TRBJ2-4|TRBV5-6|-|few
TGTGCCAGCTCTGCGATGGGCGTAGGCATTCAGTACTTC
CASSAMGVGIQYF
>TRBJ1-1|TRBV20-1|TRBD1|-
TGCAGTGCTAGAGATCCTGGGCAGGGGGCTACTGAAGCTTTCTTT
CSARDPGQGATEAFF
>TRBJ1-1|TRBV10-2|-|few
TGCGCCAGCAGTGAAGAGGGATGGTCTGAAGCTTTCTTT
CASSEEGWSEAFF
>TRBJ1-1|TRBV30|-|few
TGTGCCTGGAGTGTCAACAATAGGGGACACCCGAACACTGAAGCTTTCTTT
CAWSVNNRGHPNTEAFF
>TRBJ2-7|TRBV19|TRBD1|few
TGTGCCAGTAGTGACGACACAGGGGCCGCAAACGGGTACTACGAGCAGTACTTC
CASSDDTGAANGYYEQYF
>TRBJ1-2|TRBV5-5|TRBD1|few
TGTGCCAGCAACCTGGGGACAGGGCGGGGCTACACCTTC
CASNLGTGRGYTF
>TRBJ1-5|TRBV4-1|-|few
TGCGCCAGCAGCCCAGACCCCGGGACCCTTGCCCAGCATTTT
CASSPDPGTLAQHF
>TRBJ2-3|TRBV2|TRBD2|-
TGTGCCAGCAGTGAAAGACTAGCGGCCCTATCAGATACGCAGTATTTT
CASSERLAALSDTQYF
>TRBJ2-2|TRBV6-4|TRBD2|few
TGTGCCAGCAGCCTCACTAGCGGGGCGAACACCGGGGAGCTGTTTTTT
CASSLTSGANTGELFF
>TRBJ2-2|TRBV9|-|few
TGTGCCAGCAGGGTAGAAGAGACCACCGGGGAGCTGTTTTTT
CASRVEETTGELFF
>TRBJ2-5|TRBV7-8|TRBD1|many
TGTGCCAGCACCGTAGACAGGGGGCGTGGAGAGACCCAGTACTTC
CASTVDRGRGETQYF
>TRBJ1-5|TRBV6-1|TRBD1|-
TGTGCCAGCAGTTATAAAACCACCGGGGACAGGGGTCGGCCCCAGCATTTT
CASSYKTTGDRGRPQHF
>TRBJ2-3|TRBV29-1|-|few
TGCAGCGTTACCCTGGTTGAGCACGCATCAGATACGCAGTATTTT
CSVTLVEHASDTQYF
>TRBJ1-2|TRBV6-4|-|-
TGTGCCAGCAGAGGTGTTGGAGATGGCTACACCTTC
CASRGVGDGYTF
>TRBJ2-3|TRBV10-3|TRBD2|many
TGTGCCATCAGTAGCGGGAGAGGCACAGATACGCAGTATTTT
CAISSGRGTDTQYF
>TRBJ2-4|TRBV7-2|-|many
TGTGCCAGCAGCTTAGCAACTATTCTAGCCAAAAACATTCAGTACTTC
CASSLATILAKNIQYF
>TRBJ1-3|TRBV11-2|-|-
TGTGCCAGCAGTAAGGGGCCTGGAAACACCATATATTTT
CASSKGPGNTIYF
>TRBJ1-5|TRBV7-2|TRBD1|many
TGTGCCAGCAGCTCGCAGGGGGCAGGTAGGAATCAGCCCCAGCATTTT
CASSSQGAGRNQPQHF
>TRBJ1-1|TRBV5-1|-|few
TGCGCCAGCAGCTCTTCACTGGGCACTGAAGCTTTCTTT
CASSSSLGTEAFF
>TRBJ1-1|TRBV13|-|few
TGTGCCAGCAGCCGCAAGGACGGCAACACTGAAGCTTTCTTT
CASSRKDGNTEAFF
>TRBJ1-6|TRBV7-3|-|many
TGTGCCAGCAGCTTGGACACGTTAAATTCACCCCTCCACTTT
CASSLDTLNSPLHF
>TRBJ2-5|TRBV20-1|TRBD2|few
TGCAGTGCTAGAGATCAAATAGCGGGAGGGTTCGAGACCCAGTACTTC
CSARDQIAGGFETQYF
>TRBJ1-2|TRBV27|TRBD1|-
TGTGCCAGCAGCCATACGACAGGGGCGATTGTAGGCTACACCTTC
CASSHTTGAIVGYTF
>TRBJ1-6|TRBV2|-|-
TGTGCCAGCAAGGGGGTAGATCAGGGAAATTCACCCCTCCACTTT
CASKGVDQGNSPLHF
>TRBJ2-1|TRBV3-1|-|-
TGTGCCAGCAGCCAAGTACGGGCACAGGGTTTCGAGGAGTTCTTC
CASSQVRAQGFEEFF
>TRBJ2-2|TRBV6-6|TRBD2|many
TGTGCCAGCAGACCCTGGCTCGTAAACACCGGGAGGGCCGGGGAGCTGTTTTTT
CASRPWLVNTGRAGELFF
>TRBJ1-1|TRBV4-3|-|few
TGCGCCAGCAGCCAAGATGGTCAGAGTACAAGCACTGAAGCTTTCTTT
CASSQDGQSTSTEAFF
>TRBJ2-7|TRBV7-2|-|many
TGTGCCAGCAGCTTCAGCCCAGGGAACTACGAGCAGTACTTC
CASSFSPGNYEQYF